This is a list of T cell receptor beta chains from one sample in a study of PD-1 blockade in classical Hodgkin lymphoma. TCRdb keeps only in-frame clones here, not all; method: immunoSEQ multiplex PCR. The sample records about 90,000 clones, 80% to 90% being singletons. The sequencing here drew on peripheral blood mononuclear cells (PBMCs), taken before the second cycle of nivolumab. The receptors originated from a human donor with classical Hodgkin lymphoma. CDR3s include the opening cysteine and the closing phenylalanine or tryptophan. The order of the fields is clone size, J gene, D gene, V gene, CDR3 DNA, CDR3 protein. D genes are given only for firm matches. Clone sizes are given selectively: once, few, many, or a class where the clone is expanded.

>-|TRBJ2-3|-|TRBV28
TGTGCCAGCAGTTTAGGGTCGTTCAAGGGTTTAATTCTAGCAGATACGCAGTATTTT
CASSLGSFKGLILADTQYF
>-|TRBJ2-1|-|TRBV7-8
TGTGCCAGCAGCCCGGGGACAATTTCCTACAATGAGCAGTTCTTC
CASSPGTISYNEQFF
>once|TRBJ1-5|TRBD1|TRBV19
TGTGCCAGTACCCGGACAGGGGGCCAGCCCCAGCATTTT
CASTRTGGQPQHF
>-|TRBJ2-3|TRBD2|TRBV7-9
TGTGCCAGCAGCGTCGGGGACTACAGCACAGATACGCAGTATTTT
CASSVGDYSTDTQYF
>-|TRBJ2-3|-|TRBV27
TGTGCCAGCAGTGCGGGACTCAGGAGGTCGACAGATACGCAGTATTTT
CASSAGLRRSTDTQYF
>-|TRBJ2-1|-|TRBV7-6
TGTGCCAGCAGCTTTGGCCCCCGGGGCCGTCGTTACAATGAGCAGTTCTTC
CASSFGPRGRRYNEQFF
>-|TRBJ2-7|-|TRBV27
TGTGCCAGCAGTTTTAACGGCCAAACAGGGTACGAGCAGTACTTC
CASSFNGQTGYEQYF
>once|TRBJ2-7|TRBD2|TRBV27
TGTGCCAGCAGTTTACTAGCGGACCTCCCGGAGCAGTACTTC
CASSLLADLPEQYF
>-|TRBJ2-3|TRBD2|TRBV6-1
TGTGCCAGCAGTGAAGCGCTAGCGGGAGGCACAGATACGCAGTATTTT
CASSEALAGGTDTQYF
>-|TRBJ1-2|-|TRBV6-1
TGTGCCAGCGGGGGCGGCTTGATCTATGGCTACACCTTC
CASGGGLIYGYTF
>few|TRBJ2-7|TRBD2|TRBV10-3
TGTGCCATCAGTGAAACCCCGGGACTAGCGGGAGGGGGGGTCTACGAGCAGTACTTC
CAISETPGLAGGGVYEQYF
>once|TRBJ1-3|-|TRBV5-6
TGTGCCAGCAGCTTCAACGGGGTCTCTGGAAACACCATATATTTT
CASSFNGVSGNTIYF
>-|TRBJ2-2|TRBD2|TRBV19
TGTGCCAGTAGTTTCCCAGCAGCGGGAGGGCTGGCCGGGGAGCTGTTTTTT
CASSFPAAGGLAGELFF
>-|TRBJ2-3|TRBD2|TRBV10-3
TGTGCCATCAGTGGGGGGGGAAGCACAGATACGCAGTATTTT
CAISGGGSTDTQYF
>once|TRBJ2-2|TRBD2|TRBV5-4
TGTGCCAGCAGCGGGGGACTAGCGGGAGGGCCTAACGGGGAGCTGTTTTTT
CASSGGLAGGPNGELFF
>-|TRBJ2-7|TRBD1|TRBV5-1
TGCGCCAGCAGCTGGACAGGGGGCTTTGACGAGCAGTACTTC
CASSWTGGFDEQYF
>-|TRBJ1-1|-|TRBV7-9
TGTGCCAGCAGCTCGCCGGCGGGCACGATACAGGGAAAAGCTTTCTTT
CASSSPAGTIQGKAFF
>-|TRBJ2-7|-|TRBV5-1
TGCGCCAGCAGCTTGGTGTCAGGGGTTGACGAGCAGTACTTC
CASSLVSGVDEQYF
>-|TRBJ2-5|TRBD2|TRBV14
TGTGCCAGCAGCCCTCCGTTGGGGGGGTCGGAGACCCAGTACTTC
CASSPPLGGSETQYF
>-|TRBJ1-5|-|TRBV18
TGTGCCAGCTCACCACAAAAGGCGGCTGGCAATCAGCCCCAGCATTTT
CASSPQKAAGNQPQHF
>-|TRBJ1-6|-|TRBV29-1
TGCAGCGTCCAGAAGGGGACTAATTCACCCCTCCACTTT
CSVQKGTNSPLHF
>-|TRBJ2-5|TRBD1|TRBV5-6
TGTGCCAGCAGCCCAGGGGGCTATGAGACCCAGTACTTC
CASSPGGYETQYF
>-|TRBJ1-5|-|TRBV27
TGTGCCAGCAGTCCCGGACACTTTAGCAATCAGCCCCAGCATTTT
CASSPGHFSNQPQHF
>-|TRBJ1-1|-|TRBV9
TGTGCCAGCAGCGTAGCGAGCAACACTGAAGCTTTCTTT
CASSVASNTEAFF
>-|TRBJ2-3|TRBD1|TRBV28
TGTGCCAGCAGGCCTCGGACAGGGGATACGCAGTATTTT
CASRPRTGDTQYF
>few|TRBJ2-7|TRBD2|TRBV4-2
TGTGCCAGCAGCCAAGGTGAAGGGACTAGCGGCTCCTACGAGCAGTACTTC
CASSQGEGTSGSYEQYF
>-|TRBJ2-7|TRBD1|TRBV4-1
TGCGCCAGCAGCCAAGTGGGACAGGGCGAGCAGTACTTC
CASSQVGQGEQYF
>-|TRBJ1-1|-|TRBV5-8
TGTGCCAGCACCCAGGGACGGACGAACACTGAAGCTTTCTTT
CASTQGRTNTEAFF
>-|TRBJ2-3|TRBD2|TRBV28
TGTGCCAGCAGTCAAAGCGGGATTAGCACAGATACGCAGTATTTT
CASSQSGISTDTQYF
>-|TRBJ2-5|-|TRBV9
TGTGCCAGCAGCGAGAGCCCGGGGGAGGAGACCCAGTACTTC
CASSESPGEETQYF
>-|TRBJ2-1|-|TRBV5-1
TGCGCCAGCAGCTGGGACGGGGTCTTAGACTACAATGAGCAGTTCTTC
CASSWDGVLDYNEQFF
>-|TRBJ2-2|TRBD1|TRBV29-1
TGCAGCGGAATGGGACAGGGAAGGCCCGGGGAGCTGTTTTTT
CSGMGQGRPGELFF
>-|TRBJ2-2|-|TRBV11-2
TGTGCCAGCAGCTTAGTCGGACGGACGAACACCGGGGAGCTGTTTTTT
CASSLVGRTNTGELFF
>-|TRBJ1-2|-|TRBV4-2
TGTGCCAGCAGCCAAGATCAAAGGGGAAGTTTCTATGGCTACACCTTC
CASSQDQRGSFYGYTF
>-|TRBJ2-7|-|TRBV7-9
TGTGCCAGCAGCCCGGGGGAGGAGATCGCCTACGAGCAGTACTTC
CASSPGEEIAYEQYF
>-|TRBJ2-5|TRBD2|TRBV7-2
TGTGCCAGCAGCTTATCCCTGGGTGATGGGACTAGGAAGACCCAGTACTTC
CASSLSLGDGTRKTQYF
>-|TRBJ2-3|TRBD2|TRBV9
TGTGCCAGCAGCGTAGTATCATCTAGCGGGCCAAGCACAGATACGCAGTATTTT
CASSVVSSSGPSTDTQYF
>-|TRBJ1-3|-|TRBV2
TGTGCCAGCAGTGCGACGACCCGGGACGCGAGTCGATCGTCTGGAAACACCATATATTTT
CASSATTRDASRSSGNTIYF
>-|TRBJ2-7|-|TRBV9
TGTGCCAGCAGCGTAGGTGAGGGTCAAACCTACGAGCAGTACTTC
CASSVGEGQTYEQYF
>-|TRBJ2-2|-|TRBV27
TGTGCCAGCTTGCCGACAGGACTGAACACCGGGGAGCTGTTTTTT
CASLPTGLNTGELFF
>-|TRBJ1-2|-|TRBV6-1
TGTGCCAGCAGTGATATTGGGGGCGCGGTTGGCTACACCTTC
CASSDIGGAVGYTF
>-|TRBJ2-7|-|TRBV11-2
TGTGCCAGCAGCCCCTCCGGGGTTCTCCACTACGAGCAGTACTTC
CASSPSGVLHYEQYF
>once|TRBJ1-4|-|TRBV5-4
TGTGCCAGCAGCTTAGGGAACGGGGTAGATGAAAAACTGTTTTTT
CASSLGNGVDEKLFF
>once|TRBJ1-1|-|TRBV11-2
TGTGCCAGCAGCTTAGAGCTGAACACTGAAGCTTTCTTT
CASSLELNTEAFF
>-|TRBJ2-1|-|TRBV5-1
TGCGCCAGCAGCTTGCTGGCTAGCGGACAGTACAATGAGCAGTTCTTC
CASSLLASGQYNEQFF
>once|TRBJ2-3|-|TRBV5-4
TGTGCCAGCAGCTCCCGTATAGGTACGCAGTATTTT
CASSSRIGTQYF
>-|TRBJ1-5|TRBD1|TRBV29-1
TGCAGCGTCGGACAGGGCCCTAATTGGCCCCAGCATTTT
CSVGQGPNWPQHF
>-|TRBJ2-1|TRBD2|TRBV18
TGTGCCAGCTCACCACCTTATTCGACTAGCGGGAGCGTCAATGAGCAGTTCTTC
CASSPPYSTSGSVNEQFF
>-|TRBJ1-6|-|TRBV5-4
TGTGCCAGCAGCTTGGACCGGAGCTCCTATAATTCACCCCTCCACTTT
CASSLDRSSYNSPLHF
>-|TRBJ2-7|TRBD2|TRBV27
TGTGCCAGCGGAAAGACTAGCTTCGGGCACTACGAGCAGTACTTC
CASGKTSFGHYEQYF
>-|TRBJ2-1|TRBD2|TRBV2
TGTGCCAGCAGTATGCGGACTAGCGGGTACAATGAGCAGTTCTTC
CASSMRTSGYNEQFF
>-|TRBJ2-5|-|TRBV11-1
TGTGCCAGCAGCAAGACAGCTCAAGAGACCCAGTACTTC
CASSKTAQETQYF
>few|TRBJ1-1|-|TRBV7-9
TGTGCCAGCAGAGGGAACACTGAAGCTTTCTTT
CASRGNTEAFF